This T cell receptor beta chain was observed in a study of post-analysis software for immune sequencing data. Study overall: Disease trajectories encompassed relapsing-remitting, secondary progressive and progressive-relapsing multiple sclerosis.

Only a few counts were recorded for this clonotype. Incorporated into the TCR beta cDNA libraries were unique molecular identifiers, which served to reduce PCR and sequencing biases. TCRdb redid the calling of the PCR reads with MiXCR, one entry per CDR3 protein. The table lists a few hundred thousand distinct CDR3 sequences, 30% to 45% of them singletons. The sequence came from a girl between 10 and 17 years old with multiple sclerosis. The sequenced sample consisted of blood.

This CDR3 reads CASTQGQVAFF. Written as DNA, the CDR3 is TGTGCCAGCACCCAGGGACAGGTAGCTTTCTTT. The chain recombines TRBV12-3 or TRBV12-4 with TRBJ1-1; 8 bases match TRBD1. The CDR3 sequence is 11 residues long. Trimming at V came to 7 bases and at J to 10 bases, leaving 5 bases not matched to a gene.